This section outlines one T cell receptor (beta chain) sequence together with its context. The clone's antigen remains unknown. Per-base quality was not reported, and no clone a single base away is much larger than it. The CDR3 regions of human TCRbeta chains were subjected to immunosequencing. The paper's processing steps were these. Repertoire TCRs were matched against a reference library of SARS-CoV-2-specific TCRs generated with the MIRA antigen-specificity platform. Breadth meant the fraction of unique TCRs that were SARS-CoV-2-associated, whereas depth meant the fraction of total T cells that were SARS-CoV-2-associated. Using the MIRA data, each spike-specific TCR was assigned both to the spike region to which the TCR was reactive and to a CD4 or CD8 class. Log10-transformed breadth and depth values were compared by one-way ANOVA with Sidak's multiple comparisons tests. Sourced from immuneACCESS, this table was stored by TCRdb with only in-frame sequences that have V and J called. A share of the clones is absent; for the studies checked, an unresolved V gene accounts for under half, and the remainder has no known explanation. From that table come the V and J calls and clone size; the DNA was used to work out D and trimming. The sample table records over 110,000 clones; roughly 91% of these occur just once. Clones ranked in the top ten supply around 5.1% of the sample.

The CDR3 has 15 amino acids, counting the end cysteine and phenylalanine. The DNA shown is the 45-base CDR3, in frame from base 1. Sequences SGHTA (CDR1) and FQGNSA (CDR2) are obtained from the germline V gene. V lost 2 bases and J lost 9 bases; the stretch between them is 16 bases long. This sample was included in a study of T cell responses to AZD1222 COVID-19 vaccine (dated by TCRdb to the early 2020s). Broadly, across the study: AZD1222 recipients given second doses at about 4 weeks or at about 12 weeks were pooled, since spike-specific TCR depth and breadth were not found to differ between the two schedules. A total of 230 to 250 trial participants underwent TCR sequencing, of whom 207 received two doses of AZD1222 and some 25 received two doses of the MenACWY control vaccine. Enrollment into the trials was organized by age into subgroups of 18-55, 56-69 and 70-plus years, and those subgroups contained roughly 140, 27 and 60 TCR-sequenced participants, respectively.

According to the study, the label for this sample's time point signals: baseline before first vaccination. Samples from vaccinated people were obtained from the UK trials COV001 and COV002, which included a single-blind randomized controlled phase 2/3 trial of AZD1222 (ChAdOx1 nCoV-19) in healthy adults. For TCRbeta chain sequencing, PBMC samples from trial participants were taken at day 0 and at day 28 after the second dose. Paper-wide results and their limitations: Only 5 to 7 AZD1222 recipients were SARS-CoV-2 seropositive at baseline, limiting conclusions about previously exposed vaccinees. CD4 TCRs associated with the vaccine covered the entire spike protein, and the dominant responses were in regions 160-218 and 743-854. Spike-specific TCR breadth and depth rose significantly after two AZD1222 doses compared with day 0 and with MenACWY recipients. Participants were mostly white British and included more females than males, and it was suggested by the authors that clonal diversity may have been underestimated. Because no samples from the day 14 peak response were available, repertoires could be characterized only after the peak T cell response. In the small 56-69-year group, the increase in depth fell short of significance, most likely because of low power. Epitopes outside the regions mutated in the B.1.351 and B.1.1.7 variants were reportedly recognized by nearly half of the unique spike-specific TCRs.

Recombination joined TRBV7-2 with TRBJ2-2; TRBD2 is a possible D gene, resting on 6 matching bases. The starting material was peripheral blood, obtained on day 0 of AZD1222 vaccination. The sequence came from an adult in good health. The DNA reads TGTGCCAGCAGCTTATTCGATCGGGAGAACAGGGAGCTGTTTTTT. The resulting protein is CASSLFDRENRELFF.